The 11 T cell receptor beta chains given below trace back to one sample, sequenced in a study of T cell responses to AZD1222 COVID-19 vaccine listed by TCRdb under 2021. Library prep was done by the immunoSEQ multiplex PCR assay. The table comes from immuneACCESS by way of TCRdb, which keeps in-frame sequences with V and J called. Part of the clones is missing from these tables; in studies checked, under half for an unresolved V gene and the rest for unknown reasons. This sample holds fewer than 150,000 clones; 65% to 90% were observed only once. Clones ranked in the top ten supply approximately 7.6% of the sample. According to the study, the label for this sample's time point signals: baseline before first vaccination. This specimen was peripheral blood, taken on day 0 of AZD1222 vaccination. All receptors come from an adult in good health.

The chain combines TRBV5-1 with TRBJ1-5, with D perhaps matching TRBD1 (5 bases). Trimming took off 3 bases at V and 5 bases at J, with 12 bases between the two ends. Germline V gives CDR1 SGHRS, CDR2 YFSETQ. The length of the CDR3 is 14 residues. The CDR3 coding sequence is TGCGCCAGCAGCTCCGGCGGGGGGGATCAGCCCCAGCATTTT. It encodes CASSSGGGDQPQHF.

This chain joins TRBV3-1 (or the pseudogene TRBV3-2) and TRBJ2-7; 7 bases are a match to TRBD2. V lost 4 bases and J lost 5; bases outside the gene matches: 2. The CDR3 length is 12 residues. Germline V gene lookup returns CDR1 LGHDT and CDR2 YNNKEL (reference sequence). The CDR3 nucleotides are TGTGCCAGCAGCCGACTAGCTAACGAGCAGTACTTC. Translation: CASSRLANEQYF.

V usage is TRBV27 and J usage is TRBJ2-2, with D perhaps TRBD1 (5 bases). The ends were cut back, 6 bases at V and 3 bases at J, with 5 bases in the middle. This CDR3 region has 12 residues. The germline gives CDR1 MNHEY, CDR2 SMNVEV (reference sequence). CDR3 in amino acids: CASSRDTGELFF. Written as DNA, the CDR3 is TGTGCCAGCAGCAGGGACACCGGGGAGCTGTTTTTT.

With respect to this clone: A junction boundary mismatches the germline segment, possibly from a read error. The DNA for the CDR3 is TGCGCCAGCAGCCAAGATCGGGGGGCCCTGAGCTCCTACAATAAGCAGTTCTTC. Encoded protein: CASSQDRGALSSYNKQFF. The chain links TRBV4-3 to TRBJ2-1; a weak D match, TRBD2 (7 bases). This CDR3 is built from 18 residues. Germline CDR1 and CDR2: LGHNA and YSLEER.

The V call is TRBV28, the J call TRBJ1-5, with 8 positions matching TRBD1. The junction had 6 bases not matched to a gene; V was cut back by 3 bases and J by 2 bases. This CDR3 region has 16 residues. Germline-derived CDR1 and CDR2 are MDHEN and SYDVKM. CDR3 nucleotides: TGTGCCAGCAGTTTGCCAGGGGGCGGTGGCAATCAGCCCCAGCATTTT. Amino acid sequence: CASSLPGGGGNQPQHF.

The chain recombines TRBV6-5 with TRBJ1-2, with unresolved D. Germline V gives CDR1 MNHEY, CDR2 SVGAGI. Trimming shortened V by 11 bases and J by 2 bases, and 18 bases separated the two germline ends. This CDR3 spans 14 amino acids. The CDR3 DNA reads TGTGCCCGGGTTTTCGGAGCTCCGAACTATGGCTACACCTTC. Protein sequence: CARVFGAPNYGYTF.

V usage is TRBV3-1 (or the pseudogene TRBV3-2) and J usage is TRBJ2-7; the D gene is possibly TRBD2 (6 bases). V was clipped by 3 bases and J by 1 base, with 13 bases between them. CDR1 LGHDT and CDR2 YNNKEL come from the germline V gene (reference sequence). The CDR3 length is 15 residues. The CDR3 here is CASSHPGLSSYEQYF. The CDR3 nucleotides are TGTGCCAGCAGCCATCCGGGACTGAGTTCCTACGAGCAGTACTTC.

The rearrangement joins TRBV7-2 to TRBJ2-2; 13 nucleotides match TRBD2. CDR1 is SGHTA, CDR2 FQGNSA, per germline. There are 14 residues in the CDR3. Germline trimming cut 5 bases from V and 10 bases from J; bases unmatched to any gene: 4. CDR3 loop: CASSDTSGREELFF. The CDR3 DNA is TGTGCCAGCAGCGACACTAGCGGGAGGGAGGAGCTGTTTTTT.

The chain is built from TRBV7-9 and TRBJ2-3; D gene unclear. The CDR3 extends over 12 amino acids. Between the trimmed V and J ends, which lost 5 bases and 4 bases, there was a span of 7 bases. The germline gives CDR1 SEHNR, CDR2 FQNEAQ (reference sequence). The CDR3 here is CASSPSADTQYF. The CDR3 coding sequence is TGTGCCAGCAGCCCGTCGGCAGATACGCAGTATTTT.

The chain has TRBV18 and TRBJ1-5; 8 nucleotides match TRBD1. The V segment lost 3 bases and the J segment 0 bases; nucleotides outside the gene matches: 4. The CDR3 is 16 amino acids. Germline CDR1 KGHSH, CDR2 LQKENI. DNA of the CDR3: TGTGCCAGCTCACCCGGACAGGGAAATAGCAATCAGCCCCAGCATTTT. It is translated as CASSPGQGNSNQPQHF.

CDR3 region: CATRRAGDEDTQYF. CDR3 DNA sequence: TGCGCCACGCGGAGAGCGGGCGACGAAGATACGCAGTATTTT. This chain uses TRBV5-1 with TRBJ2-3, with D maybe TRBD2 (6 bases). Trimming removed 9 bases from V and 5 bases from J, with 19 bases in between. In germline, CDR1 is SGHRS, CDR2 YFSETQ. The CDR3 consists of 14 residues.